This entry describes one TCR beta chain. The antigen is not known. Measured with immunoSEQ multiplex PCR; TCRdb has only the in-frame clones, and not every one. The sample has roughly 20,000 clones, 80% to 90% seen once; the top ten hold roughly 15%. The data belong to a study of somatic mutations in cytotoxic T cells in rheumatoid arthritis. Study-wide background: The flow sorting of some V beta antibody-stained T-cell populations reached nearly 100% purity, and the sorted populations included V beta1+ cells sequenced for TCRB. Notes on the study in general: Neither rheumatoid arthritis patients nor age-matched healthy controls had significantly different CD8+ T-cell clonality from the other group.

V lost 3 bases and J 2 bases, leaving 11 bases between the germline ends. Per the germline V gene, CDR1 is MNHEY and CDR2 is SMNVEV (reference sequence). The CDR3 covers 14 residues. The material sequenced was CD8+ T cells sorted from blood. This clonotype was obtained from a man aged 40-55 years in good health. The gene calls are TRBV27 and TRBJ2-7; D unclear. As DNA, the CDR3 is TGTGCCAGCAGTTTCATTCCGGGCACCTACGAGCAGTACTTC. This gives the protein CASSFIPGTYEQYF.